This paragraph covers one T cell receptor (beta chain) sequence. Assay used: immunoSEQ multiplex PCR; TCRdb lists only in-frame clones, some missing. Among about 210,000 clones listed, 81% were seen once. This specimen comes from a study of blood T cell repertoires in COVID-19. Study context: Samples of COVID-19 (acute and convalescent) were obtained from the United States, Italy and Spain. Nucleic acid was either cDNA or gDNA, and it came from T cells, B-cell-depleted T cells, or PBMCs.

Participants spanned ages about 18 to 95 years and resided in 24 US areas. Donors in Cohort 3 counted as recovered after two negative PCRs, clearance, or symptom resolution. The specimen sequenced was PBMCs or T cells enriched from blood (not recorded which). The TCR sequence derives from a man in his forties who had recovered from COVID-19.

The CDR3 loop is CASSLDLAKNIQYF. The CDR3 nucleotides are TGTGCCAGCAGCTTGGATCTAGCCAAAAACATTCAGTACTTC. The chain is built from TRBV5-4 and TRBJ2-4, with D unclear. V shed 0 bases and J shed 0 bases, with 4 bases lying between them. Germline CDR1 reads SGHNT; CDR2 reads YYREEE (reference sequence). The length of the CDR3 is 14 residues.